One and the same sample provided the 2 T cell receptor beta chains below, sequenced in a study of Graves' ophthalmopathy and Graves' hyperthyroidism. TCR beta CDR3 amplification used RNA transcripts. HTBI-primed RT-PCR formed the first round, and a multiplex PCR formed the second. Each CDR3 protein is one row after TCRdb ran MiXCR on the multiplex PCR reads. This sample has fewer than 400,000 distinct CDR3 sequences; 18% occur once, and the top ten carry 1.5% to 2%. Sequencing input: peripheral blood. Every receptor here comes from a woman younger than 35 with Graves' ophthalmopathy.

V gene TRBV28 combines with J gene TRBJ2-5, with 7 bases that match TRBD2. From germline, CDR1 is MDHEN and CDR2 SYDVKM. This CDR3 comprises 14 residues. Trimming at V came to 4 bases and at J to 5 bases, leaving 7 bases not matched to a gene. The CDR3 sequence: CASSSGGSRETQYF. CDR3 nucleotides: TGTGCCAGCAGTTCCGGGGGGAGTCGGGAGACCCAGTACTTC.

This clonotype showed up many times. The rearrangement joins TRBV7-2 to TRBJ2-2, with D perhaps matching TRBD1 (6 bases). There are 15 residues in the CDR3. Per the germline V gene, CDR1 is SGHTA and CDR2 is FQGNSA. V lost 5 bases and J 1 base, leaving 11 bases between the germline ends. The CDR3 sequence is CASSPRGRNTGELFF. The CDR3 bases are TGTGCCAGCAGCCCCAGGGGAAGGAACACCGGGGAGCTGTTTTTT.